A selection of T cell receptor beta chains follows, all from one sample in a study of Ad26.COV2.S vaccination and SARS-CoV-2 variants. Sequencing used immunoSEQ multiplex PCR; TCRdb keeps in-frame clones, though not all of them. This sample has about 400,000 clones; around 91% occur once, and the top ten carry approximately 1.9%. Material: peripheral blood, obtained in a trial of Ad26.COV2.S vaccine versus placebo. Receptors were obtained from a person between 18 and 59 years old who received the Ad26.COV2.S COVID-19 vaccine or a placebo. CDR3s include the opening cysteine and the closing phenylalanine or tryptophan. Fields, in order: J gene, D gene, clone size, V gene, CDR3 DNA, CDR3 protein. D genes are given only for firm matches. Only some rows state a clone size, as once, few, many or a class for expanded clones.

TRBJ2-2	NA	few	TRBV25-1	TGTGCCAGCCTTTGGGGGAACACCGGGGAGCTGTTTTTT	CASLWGNTGELFF
TRBJ1-2	TRBD1	NA	TRBV5-1	TGCGCCAGCAGCTTGGAAGGGGACAGCTATGGCTACACCTTC	CASSLEGDSYGYTF
TRBJ2-1	TRBD1	NA	TRBV6-2/TRBV6-3	TGTGCCAGCAGTTACTCGATACCGGGACAGGGGAATGAGCAGTTCTTC	CASSYSIPGQGNEQFF
TRBJ1-5	TRBD1	NA	TRBV2	TGTGCCAGCAGGGACCGGACAGGGAAACAGCCCCAGCATTTT	CASRDRTGKQPQHF
TRBJ2-5	TRBD2	NA	TRBV14	TGTGCCAGCAGCCAAGAGAGTGGCGTTGGACTAGGGACCCAGTACTTC	CASSQESGVGLGTQYF
TRBJ2-3	NA	NA	TRBV6-4	TGTGCCAGCAGTGACGGGGAACAGGGTTCGGGTGCGGATACGCAGTATTTT	CASSDGEQGSGADTQYF
TRBJ2-6	TRBD1	NA	TRBV7-6	TGTGCCAGCAGCTTAATCGCAGGGGGAACCTCTGGGGCCAACGTCCTGACTTTC	CASSLIAGGTSGANVLTF
TRBJ2-3	NA	NA	TRBV5-1	TGCGCCAGCAGCTCACTTAACACAGATACGCAGTATTTT	CASSSLNTDTQYF
TRBJ2-1	NA	many	TRBV18	TGTGCCAGCTCACCCAGGCGATCACGCAATGAGCAGTTCTTC	CASSPRRSRNEQFF
TRBJ2-7	NA	NA	TRBV11-3	TGTGCCAGCAGCTCCGCCGGACCCTTGGCCTACGAGCAGTACTTC	CASSSAGPLAYEQYF
TRBJ1-5	NA	NA	TRBV6-1	TGTGCCAGCAGTGAAGCGCTAGGGGGCAATCAGCCCCAGCATTTT	CASSEALGGNQPQHF
TRBJ1-1	NA	NA	TRBV6-2/TRBV6-3	TGTGCCAGCAGTTTACAGGGTACTGAAGCTTTCTTT	CASSLQGTEAFF
TRBJ1-5	NA	NA	TRBV28	TGTGCCAGCAGTACAAACAGGGTGCAGCATTTT	CASSTNRVQHF
TRBJ2-3	NA	NA	TRBV7-5	TGTGTCAGAAGAGGTGCGATAGCGGTGGGGGATATGGGTCCAGATACGCAGTATTTT	CVRRGAIAVGDMGPDTQYF
TRBJ1-6	NA	NA	TRBV27	TGTGCCAGCCGCGAGGGGGGGGCGGAGAATTCACCCCTCCACTTT	CASREGGAENSPLHF
TRBJ2-2	NA	NA	TRBV2	TGTGCCAGCACACCCCACACCGGGGAGCTGTTTTTT	CASTPHTGELFF
TRBJ2-1	NA	NA	TRBV11-2	TGTGCCAGCAGCTCGCTCGTGAGGGGGATGGATGAGCAGTTCTTC	CASSSLVRGMDEQFF
TRBJ2-7	NA	NA	TRBV11-2	TGTGCCAGCAGCTTAGTTCCACTAGGCGAGCAGTACTTC	CASSLVPLGEQYF
TRBJ1-2	NA	few	TRBV5-6	TGTGCCAGCAGCTTTGGGCCGGACGCTAACTATGGCTACACCTTC	CASSFGPDANYGYTF
TRBJ2-1	TRBD2	NA	TRBV30	TGTGCCTGGACCGGGACTAGCTATGAGCAGTTCTTC	CAWTGTSYEQFF
TRBJ2-6	TRBD1	NA	TRBV4-1	TGCGCCAGCAGCCGGATGCCAAGGGACAGGGGTTCTTTTGGGGCCAACGTCCTGACTTTC	CASSRMPRDRGSFGANVLTF
TRBJ2-3	NA	NA	TRBV27	TGTGCCAGCAGTTTGGCTAGCACAGATACGCAGTATTTT	CASSLASTDTQYF
TRBJ1-5	NA	NA	TRBV6-1	TGTGCCAGCAGTGATTTCCAAAATCAGCCCCAGCATTTT	CASSDFQNQPQHF
TRBJ1-2	TRBD1	NA	TRBV10-3	TGTGCCATCCCCTCACCTGGCAGGGGGCAAGGTGGCTACACCTTC	CAIPSPGRGQGGYTF
TRBJ1-5	NA	NA	TRBV21-1	TGTGCCAGGGAGGGACAGGCTAGGAATAGCAATCAGCCCCAGCATTTT	CAREGQARNSNQPQHF
TRBJ1-2	NA	NA	TRBV7-9	TGTGCCAGCAGCCCGGACGGTAACTATGGCTACACCTTC	CASSPDGNYGYTF
TRBJ2-1	NA	NA	TRBV6-2/TRBV6-3	TGTGCCAGCAGCCCCGATACCGGGACTCCTTCCTACAATGAGCAGTTCTTC	CASSPDTGTPSYNEQFF
TRBJ2-1	TRBD1	NA	TRBV19	TGTGCCAGTAGTACTTTTTACAGGGGCGTTTACAATGAGCAGTTCTTC	CASSTFYRGVYNEQFF
TRBJ2-3	NA	once	TRBV5-4	TGTGCCAGCAGCCCCCGAGACAGCCCCACAGATACGCAGTATTTT	CASSPRDSPTDTQYF
TRBJ2-3	TRBD1	NA	TRBV5-1	TGCGCCAGCAGTGACAGGGCCACAGATACGCAGTATTTT	CASSDRATDTQYF
TRBJ1-2	TRBD1	NA	TRBV6-5	TGTGCCAGCAGTTACCCAGGGGGAGGAACGGATGGCTACACCTTC	CASSYPGGGTDGYTF
TRBJ2-7	NA	NA	TRBV11-3	TGTGCCAGCAGCCAGGGCCTCCCCTACGAGCAGTACTTC	CASSQGLPYEQYF
TRBJ2-1	NA	NA	TRBV18	TGTGCCAGCTCACCACCTAGCAGGGTATCCTACAATGAGCAGTTCTTC	CASSPPSRVSYNEQFF
TRBJ2-3	NA	NA	TRBV9	TGTGCCAGCAGCCCCCCCGTGTTAGATACGCAGTATTTT	CASSPPVLDTQYF
TRBJ1-5	NA	NA	TRBV30	TGTGCCTGGAGTGTACTGTTGGGTTGGAATCAGCCCCAGCATTTT	CAWSVLLGWNQPQHF
TRBJ2-1	NA	once	TRBV7-2	TGTGCCAGCAGCCCAGGGGGCGGGGGGAATTACAATGAGCAGTTCTTC	CASSPGGGGNYNEQFF
TRBJ1-2	NA	NA	TRBV5-5	TGTGCCAGCAGCCGCGACGGGCAGGGAGTGGATGGCTACACCTTC	CASSRDGQGVDGYTF
TRBJ1-3	NA	NA	TRBV18	TGTGCCAGCTCACCTTTCCAGGACGCTTCTGGAAACACCATATATTTT	CASSPFQDASGNTIYF
TRBJ1-1	NA	once	TRBV29-1	TGCAGCGTTCCCGAGGGCACTGAAGCTTTCTTT	CSVPEGTEAFF
TRBJ2-1	NA	NA	TRBV2	TGTGCCAGCAGCCCCCAACTAGCCTTACGATACAATGAGCAGTTCTTC	CASSPQLALRYNEQFF
TRBJ1-5	NA	NA	TRBV12-5	TGTGCTAGTGGTTTAGGGGGAACCCAGCCCCAGCATTTT	CASGLGGTQPQHF